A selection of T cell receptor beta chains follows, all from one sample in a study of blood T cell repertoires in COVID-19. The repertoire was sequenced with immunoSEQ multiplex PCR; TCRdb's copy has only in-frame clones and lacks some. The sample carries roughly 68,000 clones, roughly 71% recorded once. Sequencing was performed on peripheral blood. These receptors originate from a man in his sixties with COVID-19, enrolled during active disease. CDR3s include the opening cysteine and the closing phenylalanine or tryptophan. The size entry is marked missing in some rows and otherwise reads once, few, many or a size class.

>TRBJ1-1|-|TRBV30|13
CAWSSQGNTEAFF
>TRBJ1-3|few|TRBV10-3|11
CAIGQGNTIYF
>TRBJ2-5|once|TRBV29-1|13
CSGEGQGLETQYF
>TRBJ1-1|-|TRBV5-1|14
CASSLTGGGTEAFF
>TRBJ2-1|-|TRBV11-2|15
CASSTPGGGWNEQFF
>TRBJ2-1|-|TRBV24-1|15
CATSAVGRGGNEQFF
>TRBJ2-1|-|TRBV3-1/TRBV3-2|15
CASSRREGYSGEQFF
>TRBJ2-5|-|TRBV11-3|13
CASSFQWRETQYF
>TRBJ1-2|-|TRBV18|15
CASSPGTGGDYGYTF
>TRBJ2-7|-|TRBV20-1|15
CSASKDRDNTYEQYF
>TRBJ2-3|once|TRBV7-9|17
CASSSRATSGFSDTQYF
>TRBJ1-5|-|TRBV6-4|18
CASRLRDIHWRNYQPQHF
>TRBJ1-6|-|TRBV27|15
CASTRRQGDNSPLHF
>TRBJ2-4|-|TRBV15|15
CATSRDSVPSNIQYF
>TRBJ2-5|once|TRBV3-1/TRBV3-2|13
CASSQGTTSTQYF
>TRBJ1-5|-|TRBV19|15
CASSTGQGRNQPQHF
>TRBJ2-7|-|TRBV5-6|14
CASSLGDSAYEQYF
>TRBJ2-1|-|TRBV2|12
CASRPGGDGQFF
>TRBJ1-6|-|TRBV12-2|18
CASRLAEGEGPNNSPLHF
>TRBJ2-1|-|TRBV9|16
CASSAGGLPVYNEQFF
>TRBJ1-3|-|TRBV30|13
CAWSVSSGNTIYF
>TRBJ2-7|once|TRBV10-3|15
CAISEQGLAGGEQYF